This T cell receptor (beta chain) derives from a study of Graves' ophthalmopathy and Graves' hyperthyroidism. Study-wide context: Ophthalmopathy not arising within 18 months of follow-up defined hyperthyroidism as stable. Points from the study as a whole: Between ophthalmopathy and stable hyperthyroidism, a 13-signature model drew a separation with around 90% sensitivity and 81.08% specificity.

CDR1 is DFQATT, CDR2 SNEGSKA, per germline (reference sequence). Termini included, the CDR3 measures 12 amino acids. A note on this clonotype: Its cognate antigen is unknown. Just one base apart from a much larger clone, this may be a read error. The CDR3 ends on some other residue instead of the conserved phenylalanine or tryptophan, so this is likely a read error. Because the CDR3's place on the DNA is in doubt, the DNA is left out and the CDR3 is given as listed by TCRdb.

Amplification from RNA transcripts yielded the TCR beta CDR3 regions. The library came from an HTBI-primed first-round RT-PCR and a second-round multiplex PCR. Via MiXCR, TCRdb re-called the multiplex PCR reads, giving one row per CDR3 protein. The data hold more than 1,000,000 distinct CDR3 sequences, with around a third observed a single time. The genes are TRBV20-1 and TRBJ1-2; the D call TRBD1 from the table was never checked on the DNA. The clonotype comes from an adult man with Graves' hyperthyroidism. The material sequenced was peripheral blood or thyroid tissue (not recorded which). CDR3 loop: CSAPQGIYGYTC.